This T cell receptor (beta chain) emerged from a study of T cells in Graves' hyperthyroidism and ophthalmopathy. Notes on this clonotype: Its matching antigen is unknown.

Whole-study results and caveats: The blood repertoire included most of the expanded thyroid clonotypes above 0.001.

TCR beta CDR3 region amplification was performed from RNA transcripts. In the first-round RT-PCR of the TCR CDR3, the HTBI primer set was used. TCRdb called the multiplex PCR reads again in MiXCR, with one record for every CDR3 protein. Among almost 600,000 distinct CDR3 sequences listed, around 45% were seen once. The J segment lost 0 bases and the V segment lost 6 bases, leaving 14 bases of the junction unmatched. This CDR3 is built from 22 residues. From germline, CDR1 is PRHDT and CDR2 FYEKMQ (reference sequence). This clonotype was sampled from a woman younger than 30 with Graves' hyperthyroidism. Material: peripheral blood or thyroid tissue (not recorded which). J is TRBJ2-6 and V is TRBV13; 16 bases agree with TRBD2. The CDR3 here is CASRTTPGLAGGFYSGANVLTF. DNA of the CDR3: TGTGCCAGCAGAACTACCCCGGGACTAGCGGGAGGGTTCTACTCTGGGGCCAACGTCCTGACTTTC.